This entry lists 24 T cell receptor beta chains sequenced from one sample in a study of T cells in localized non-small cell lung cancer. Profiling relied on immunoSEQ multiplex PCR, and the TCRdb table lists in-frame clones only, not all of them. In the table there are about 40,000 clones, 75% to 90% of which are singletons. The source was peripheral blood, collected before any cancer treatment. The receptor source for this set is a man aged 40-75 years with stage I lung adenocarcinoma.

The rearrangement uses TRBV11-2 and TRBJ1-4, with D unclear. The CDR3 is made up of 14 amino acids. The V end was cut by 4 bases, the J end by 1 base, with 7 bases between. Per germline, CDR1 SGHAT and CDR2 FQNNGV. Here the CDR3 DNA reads TGTGCCAGCAGCTCTCAGATAACTAATGAAAAACTGTTTTTT. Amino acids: CASSSQITNEKLFF.

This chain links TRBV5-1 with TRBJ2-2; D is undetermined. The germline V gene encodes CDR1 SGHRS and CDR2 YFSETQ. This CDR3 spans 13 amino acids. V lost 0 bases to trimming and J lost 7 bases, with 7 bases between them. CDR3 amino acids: CASSLGPGGELFF. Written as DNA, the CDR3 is TGCGCCAGCAGCTTGGGGCCGGGCGGGGAGCTGTTTTTT.

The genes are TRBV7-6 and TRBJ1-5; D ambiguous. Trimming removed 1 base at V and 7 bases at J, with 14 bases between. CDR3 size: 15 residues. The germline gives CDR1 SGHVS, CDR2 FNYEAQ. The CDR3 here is CASSLEEGFQQPQHF. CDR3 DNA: TGTGCCAGCAGCTTAGAAGAGGGATTTCAGCAGCCCCAGCATTTT.

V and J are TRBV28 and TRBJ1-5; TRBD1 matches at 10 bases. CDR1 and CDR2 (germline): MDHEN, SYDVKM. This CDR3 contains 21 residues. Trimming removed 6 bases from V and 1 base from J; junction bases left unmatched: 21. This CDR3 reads CASSRGDGTGVWGRSNQPQHF. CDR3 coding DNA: TGTGCCAGCAGCCGGGGAGATGGGACAGGGGTTTGGGGAAGGAGCAATCAGCCCCAGCATTTT.

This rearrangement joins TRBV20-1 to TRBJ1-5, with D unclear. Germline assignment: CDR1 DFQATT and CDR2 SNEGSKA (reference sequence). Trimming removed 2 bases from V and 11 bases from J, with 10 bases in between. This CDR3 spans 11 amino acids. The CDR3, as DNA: TGCAGTGCTAGATCCGGGTACGCCCAGCATTTT. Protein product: CSARSGYAQHF.

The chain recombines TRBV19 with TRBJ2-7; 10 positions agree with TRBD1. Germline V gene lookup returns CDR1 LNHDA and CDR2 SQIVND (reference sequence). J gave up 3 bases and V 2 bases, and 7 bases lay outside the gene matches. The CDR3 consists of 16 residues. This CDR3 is CASSITGTGVVYEQYF. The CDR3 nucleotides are TGTGCCAGTAGTATAACCGGGACAGGGGTAGTCTACGAGCAGTACTTC.

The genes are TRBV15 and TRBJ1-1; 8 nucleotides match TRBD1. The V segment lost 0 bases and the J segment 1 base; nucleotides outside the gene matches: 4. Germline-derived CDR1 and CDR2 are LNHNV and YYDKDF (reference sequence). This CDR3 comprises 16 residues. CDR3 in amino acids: CATSRDWGQANTEAFF. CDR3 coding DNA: TGTGCCACCAGCAGAGATTGGGGACAGGCGAACACTGAAGCTTTCTTT. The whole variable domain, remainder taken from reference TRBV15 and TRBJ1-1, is DAMVIQNPRYQVTQFGKPVTLSCSQTLNHNVMYWYQQKSSQAPKLLFHYYDKDFNNEADTPDNFQSRRPNTSFCFLDIRSPGLGDTAMYLCATSRDWGQANTEAFFGQGTRLTVV.

The CDR3 DNA follows: TGTGCCAGCAGTTACAACAGGGGATCACCCCTCCACTTT. This gives the protein CASSYNRGSPLHF. The gene calls are TRBV6-5 and TRBJ1-6; 7 bases are shared with TRBD1. Germline V gives CDR1 MNHEY, CDR2 SVGAGI. This CDR3 comprises 13 residues. The trim removed 2 bases at V and 10 bases at J, leaving 2 bases unmatched.

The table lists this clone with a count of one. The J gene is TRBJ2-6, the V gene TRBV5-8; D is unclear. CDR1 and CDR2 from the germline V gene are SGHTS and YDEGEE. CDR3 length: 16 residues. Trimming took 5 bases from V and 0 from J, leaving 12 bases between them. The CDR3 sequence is CASSLLQSSGANVLTF. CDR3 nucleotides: TGTGCCAGCAGTCTGCTTCAGAGCTCTGGGGCCAACGTCCTGACTTTC.

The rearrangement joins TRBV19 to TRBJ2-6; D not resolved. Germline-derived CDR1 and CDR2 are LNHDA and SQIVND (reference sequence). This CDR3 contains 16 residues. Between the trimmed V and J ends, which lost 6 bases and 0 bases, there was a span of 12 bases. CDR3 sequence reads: CASSRVLTSGANVLTF. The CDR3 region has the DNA TGTGCCAGTAGCCGGGTCCTCACCTCTGGGGCCAACGTCCTGACTTTC.

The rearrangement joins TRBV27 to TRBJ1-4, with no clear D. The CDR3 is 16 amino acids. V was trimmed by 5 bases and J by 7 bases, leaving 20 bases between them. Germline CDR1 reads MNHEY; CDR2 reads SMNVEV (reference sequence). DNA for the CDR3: TGTGCCAGCAGTCCCCGAGGTGGGCGAACGAGTGAAAAACTGTTTTTT. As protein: CASSPRGGRTSEKLFF. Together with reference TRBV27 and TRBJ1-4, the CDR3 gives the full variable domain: EAQVTQNPRYLITVTGKKLTVTCSQNMNHEYMSWYRQDPGLGLRQIYYSMNVEVTDKGDVPEGYKVSRKEKRNFPLILESPSPNQTSLYFCASSPRGGRTSEKLFFGSGTQLSVL.

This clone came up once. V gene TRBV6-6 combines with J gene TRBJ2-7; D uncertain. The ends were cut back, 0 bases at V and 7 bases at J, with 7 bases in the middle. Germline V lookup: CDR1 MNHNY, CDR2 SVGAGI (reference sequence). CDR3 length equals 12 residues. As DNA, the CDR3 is TGTGCCAGCAGTTACTCTGTAGCAGAGCAGTACTTC. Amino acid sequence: CASSYSVAEQYF.

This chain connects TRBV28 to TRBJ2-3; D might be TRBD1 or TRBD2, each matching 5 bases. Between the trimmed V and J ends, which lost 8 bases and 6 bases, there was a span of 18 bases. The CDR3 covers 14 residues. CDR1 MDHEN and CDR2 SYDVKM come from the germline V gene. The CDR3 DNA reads TGTGCCAGCGCCCTAGCCGAGCCAGGGGATACGCAGTATTTT. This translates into CASALAEPGDTQYF. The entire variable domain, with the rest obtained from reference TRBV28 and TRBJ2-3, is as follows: DVKVTQSSRYLVKRTGEKVFLECVQDMDHENMFWYRQDPGLGLRLIYFSYDVKMKEKGDIPEGYSVSREKKERFSLILESASTNQTSMYLCASALAEPGDTQYFGPGTRLTVL.

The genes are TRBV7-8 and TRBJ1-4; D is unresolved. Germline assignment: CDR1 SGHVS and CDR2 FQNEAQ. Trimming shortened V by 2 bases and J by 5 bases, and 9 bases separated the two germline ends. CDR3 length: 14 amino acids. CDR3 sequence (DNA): TGTGCCAGCAGCTTATTAGCCATGAATGAAAAACTGTTTTTT. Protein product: CASSLLAMNEKLFF.

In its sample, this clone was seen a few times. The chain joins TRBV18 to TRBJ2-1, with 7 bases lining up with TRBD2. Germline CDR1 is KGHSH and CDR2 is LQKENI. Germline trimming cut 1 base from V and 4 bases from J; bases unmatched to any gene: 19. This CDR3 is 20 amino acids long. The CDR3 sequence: CASSPLGGRPIRPPYNEQFF. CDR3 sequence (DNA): TGTGCCAGCTCACCACTGGGCGGGAGACCGATCAGACCTCCTTACAATGAGCAGTTCTTC.

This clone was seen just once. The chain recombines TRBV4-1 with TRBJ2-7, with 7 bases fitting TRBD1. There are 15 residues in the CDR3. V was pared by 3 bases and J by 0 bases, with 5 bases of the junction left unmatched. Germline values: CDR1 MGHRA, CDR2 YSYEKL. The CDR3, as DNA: TGCGCCAGCAGCCAGCGACAGGGTGGCTCCTACGAGCAGTACTTC. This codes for CASSQRQGGSYEQYF.

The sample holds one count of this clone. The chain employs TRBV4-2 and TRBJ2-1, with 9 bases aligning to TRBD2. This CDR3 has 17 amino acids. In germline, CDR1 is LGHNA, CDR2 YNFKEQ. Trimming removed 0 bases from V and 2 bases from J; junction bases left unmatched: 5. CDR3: CASSQEGRLAAYNEQFF. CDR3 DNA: TGTGCCAGCAGCCAAGAGGGCAGACTAGCGGCCTACAATGAGCAGTTCTTC.

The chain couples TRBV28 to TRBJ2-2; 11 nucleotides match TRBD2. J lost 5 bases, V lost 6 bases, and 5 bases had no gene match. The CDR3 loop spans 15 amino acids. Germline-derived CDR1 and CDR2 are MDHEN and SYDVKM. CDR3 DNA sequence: TGTGCCAGCAGCCGGGGGACTAGCGGAACCGGGGAGCTGTTTTTT. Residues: CASSRGTSGTGELFF.

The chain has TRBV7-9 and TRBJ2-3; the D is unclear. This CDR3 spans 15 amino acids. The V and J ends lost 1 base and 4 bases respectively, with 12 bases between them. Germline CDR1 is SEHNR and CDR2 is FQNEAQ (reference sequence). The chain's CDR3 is CASSLGQIGADTQYF. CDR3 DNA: TGTGCCAGCAGCTTAGGGCAGATCGGAGCAGATACGCAGTATTTT.

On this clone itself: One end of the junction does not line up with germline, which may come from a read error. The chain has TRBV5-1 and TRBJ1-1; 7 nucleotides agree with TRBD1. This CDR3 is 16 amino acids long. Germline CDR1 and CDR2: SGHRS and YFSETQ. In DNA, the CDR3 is TGCGCCGGCAGCCGGAAAACAGACAGGGAAGCCACTGAAGCTTTCTTT. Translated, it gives CAGSRKTDREATEAFF.

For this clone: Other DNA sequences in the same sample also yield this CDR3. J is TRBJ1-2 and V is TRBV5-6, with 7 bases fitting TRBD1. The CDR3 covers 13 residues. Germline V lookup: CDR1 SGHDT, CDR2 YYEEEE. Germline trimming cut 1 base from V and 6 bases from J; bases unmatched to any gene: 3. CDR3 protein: CASSLRQGDGYTF. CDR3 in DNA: TGTGCCAGCAGCTTGAGGCAGGGGGATGGCTACACCTTC.

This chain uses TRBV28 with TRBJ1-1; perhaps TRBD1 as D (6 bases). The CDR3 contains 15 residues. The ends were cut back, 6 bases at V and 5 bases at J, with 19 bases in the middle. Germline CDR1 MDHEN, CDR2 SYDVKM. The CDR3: CASSFVDRLSTEAFF. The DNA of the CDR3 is TGTGCCAGCAGCTTCGTTGACAGGTTATCTACTGAAGCTTTCTTT.

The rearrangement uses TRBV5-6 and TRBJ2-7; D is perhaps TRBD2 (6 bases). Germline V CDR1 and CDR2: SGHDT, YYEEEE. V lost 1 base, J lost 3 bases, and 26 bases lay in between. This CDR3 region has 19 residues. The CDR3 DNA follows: TGTGCCAGCAGCTTGTTTGGGGTGGGAGGTACGATCACTTTCTACGAGCAGTACTTC. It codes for CASSLFGVGGTITFYEQYF. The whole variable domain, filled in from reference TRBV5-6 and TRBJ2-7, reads DAGVTQSPTHLIKTRGQQVTLRCSPKSGHDTVSWYQQALGQGPQFIFQYYEEEERQRGNFPDRFSGHQFPNYSSELNVNALLLGDSALYLCASSLFGVGGTITFYEQYFGPGTRLTVT.

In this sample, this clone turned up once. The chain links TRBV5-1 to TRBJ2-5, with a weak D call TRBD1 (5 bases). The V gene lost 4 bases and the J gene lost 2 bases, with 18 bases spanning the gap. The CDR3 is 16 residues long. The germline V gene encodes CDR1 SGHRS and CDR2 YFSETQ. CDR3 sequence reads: CASSPPPYAGQETQYF. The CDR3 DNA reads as TGCGCCAGCAGCCCCCCTCCTTACGCAGGGCAAGAGACCCAGTACTTC.